This T cell receptor beta chain was recovered during a study of blood T cell repertoires in COVID-19. Study background: T cells, B-cell-depleted T cells, or PBMCs provided the cDNA or gDNA that served as material.

Authors' analysis steps: By means of reference gene primer amplification, nucleated cell counts were estimated. Assay used: immunoSEQ multiplex PCR; TCRdb lists only in-frame clones, some missing. The DNA gave D and trimming, while V, J and clone size come from that table. The table records fewer than 85,000 clones, approximately 88% of them present only once. The CDR3 spans 15 residues. Germline CDR1 MNHEY, CDR2 SVGAGI. The junction had 6 bases not matched to a gene; V was cut back by 5 bases and J by 4 bases. This sequence was found in a man in his fifties or sixties with acute or convalescent COVID-19. This chain joins TRBV6-5 and TRBJ1-3, with 9 bases aligning to TRBD1. Material for sequencing was peripheral blood. CDR3 in DNA: TGTGCCAGCAGTCAACAGGGGGCGGGAGGAAACACCATATATTTT. This gives the protein CASSQQGAGGNTIYF.